A selection of T cell receptor beta chains follows, all from one sample in a study of T cells after posttransplantation cyclophosphamide. Assay used: immunoSEQ multiplex PCR; TCRdb lists only in-frame clones, some missing. Observed in the sample are about 7,900 clones, none of them singletons. The sample here was PBMCs, taken after an allogeneic stem cell transplant with post-transplant cyclophosphamide. Receptors were obtained from a young adult male patient who received an allogeneic stem cell transplant from an unrelated donor, was CMV-positive, and had acute and chronic GVHD. Some T cells could come from the graft donor. Each CDR3 is given with its conserved first and last residue. Each record gives: clone size, V gene, J gene, D gene, CDR3 protein, CDR3 DNA. D genes are given only for firm matches. The listing skips clone size in some rows; elsewhere it reads once, few, many or a size class.

clone size: many
V gene: TRBV19
J gene: TRBJ1-1
D gene: -
CDR3 protein: CASSNRRQAEAFF
CDR3 DNA: TGTGCCAGTAGTAACAGGAGGCAGGCTGAAGCTTTCTTT

clone size: many
V gene: TRBV29-1
J gene: TRBJ2-7
D gene: -
CDR3 protein: CSVGTVNEQYF
CDR3 DNA: TGCAGCGTCGGGACTGTAAACGAGCAGTACTTC

clone size: many
V gene: TRBV6-5
J gene: TRBJ2-1
D gene: TRBD1
CDR3 protein: CASSPGTGVMGEQFF
CDR3 DNA: TGTGCCAGCAGTCCCGGGACAGGGGTGATGGGTGAGCAGTTCTTC

clone size: medium-sized
V gene: TRBV27
J gene: TRBJ2-1
D gene: -
CDR3 protein: CASSLNWASEQFF
CDR3 DNA: TGTGCCAGCAGTTTAAATTGGGCGAGTGAGCAGTTCTTC

clone size: many
V gene: TRBV6-5
J gene: TRBJ2-7
D gene: -
CDR3 protein: CASSYSVRGYEQYF
CDR3 DNA: TGTGCCAGCAGTTACAGTGTCAGGGGTTACGAGCAGTACTTC

clone size: many
V gene: TRBV4-3
J gene: TRBJ2-7
D gene: TRBD2
CDR3 protein: CASSGRLAGDYEQYF
CDR3 DNA: TGCGCCAGCAGCGGACGACTAGCGGGGGACTACGAGCAGTACTTC

clone size: medium-sized
V gene: TRBV10-1
J gene: TRBJ1-3
D gene: -
CDR3 protein: CASSESLTESSGNTIYF
CDR3 DNA: TGCGCCAGCAGTGAGTCCCTGACAGAAAGCTCTGGAAACACCATATATTTT

clone size: many
V gene: TRBV7-8
J gene: TRBJ2-1
D gene: TRBD2
CDR3 protein: CASSLGGTSGWGEQFF
CDR3 DNA: TGTGCCAGCAGCTTAGGCGGGACTAGCGGTTGGGGTGAGCAGTTCTTC

clone size: many
V gene: TRBV2
J gene: TRBJ2-5
D gene: TRBD2
CDR3 protein: CASSAAGRGDFTETQYF
CDR3 DNA: TGTGCCAGCAGTGCGGCCGGGCGGGGGGATTTTACAGAGACCCAGTACTTC

clone size: many
V gene: TRBV10-3
J gene: TRBJ2-5
D gene: TRBD2
CDR3 protein: CAISSGLAGEAQYF
CDR3 DNA: TGTGCCATCAGTTCGGGACTAGCGGGAGAGGCCCAGTACTTC

clone size: many
V gene: TRBV30
J gene: TRBJ1-2
D gene: -
CDR3 protein: CAWSPGLHYGYTF
CDR3 DNA: TGTGCCTGGAGTCCAGGGCTCCACTATGGCTACACCTTC

clone size: many
V gene: TRBV7-3
J gene: TRBJ1-1
D gene: -
CDR3 protein: CASSFTGWNTEAFF
CDR3 DNA: TGTGCCAGCAGCTTTACAGGGTGGAACACTGAAGCTTTCTTT

clone size: -
V gene: TRBV29-1
J gene: TRBJ1-1
D gene: TRBD1
CDR3 protein: CSAVPGQGRGTEAFF
CDR3 DNA: TGCAGCGCCGTCCCGGGACAGGGGAGAGGGACTGAAGCTTTCTTT